The T cell receptor (beta chain) under discussion was sequenced for a study of T cell changes during pregnancy in multiple sclerosis. Germline V gene data show CDR1 as LNHDA and CDR2 as SQIVND (reference sequence). The CDR3 has 14 amino acids. V lost 3 bases to trimming and J lost 2 bases; unmatched junction nucleotides: 2. This clone has only one observation. Clones were sequenced by immunoSEQ multiplex PCR, and TCRdb holds only the in-frame ones, with some missing. Of some 81,000 clones in the sample, 93% were seen once. The sample here was peripheral blood, taken after pregnancy. This TCR was recovered from a female donor in good health, enrolled as a control in a pregnancy study. The chain is built from TRBV19 and TRBJ2-7; 9 positions agree with TRBD2. CDR3 sequence reads: CASSIAGGAYEQYF. The DNA of the CDR3 is TGTGCCAGTAGTATTGCGGGGGGGGCCTACGAGCAGTACTTC.